The 18 T cell receptor beta chains listed next were all sequenced from one sample in a study of T cell responses to AZD1222 COVID-19 vaccine. The assay was immunoSEQ multiplex PCR, and TCRdb's table has in-frame clones only and misses some. The sample yields fewer than 120,000 clones, 70% to 90% seen once. The sequencing here drew on peripheral blood, taken 28 days after the second AZD1222 dose. All receptors derive from an adult who received the AZD1222 COVID-19 vaccine.

V usage is TRBV6-1 and J usage is TRBJ2-7; TRBD1 matches at 7 bases. The CDR3 is 14 amino acids. V was clipped by 3 bases and J by 1 base; unmatched bases: 3. Germline CDR1 is MNHNS and CDR2 is SASEGT. In DNA form, the CDR3 reads TGTGCCAGCAGTGAGCAGGGACAGTCCTACGAGCAGTACTTC. Encoded protein: CASSEQGQSYEQYF.

The chain carries TRBV7-8 and TRBJ1-3; D gene uncertain. This CDR3 is 15 amino acids long. Per germline, CDR1 SGHVS and CDR2 FQNEAQ. V was shortened by 1 base and J by 0 bases, with 7 bases between the two germline ends. This chain's CDR3 is CASSLGLSSGNTIYF. The CDR3 region has the DNA TGTGCCAGCAGCTTAGGGCTTTCCTCTGGAAACACCATATATTTT.

This clone has a single count. The chain links TRBV6-6 to TRBJ1-6, with D possibly TRBD1 on 5 matching bases. CDR1 MNHNY and CDR2 SVGAGI come from the germline V gene (reference sequence). The CDR3 has 16 amino acids. Trimming shortened V by 5 bases and J by 7 bases, and 18 bases separated the two germline ends. CDR3: CASSVAKGLGNSPLHF. The CDR3 DNA follows: TGTGCCAGCAGTGTTGCAAAGGGGTTAGGAAATTCACCCCTCCACTTT.

The V and J genes are TRBV3-1 (or the pseudogene TRBV3-2) and TRBJ2-4, with 9 nucleotides matching TRBD1. The germline gives CDR1 LGHDT, CDR2 YNNKEL (reference sequence). Losses at the gene ends were 4 bases for V and 5 bases for J; bases not matched to a gene: 21. This CDR3 comprises 20 residues. CDR3 DNA sequence: TGTGCCAGCAGCCCACGAAGGCGGGACAGGGCCCCTCCGGGGCAAAACATTCAGTACTTC. Translation: CASSPRRRDRAPPGQNIQYF.

CDR3 bases: TGTGCCATCAGTGATCTGGCGGGGAGCTCCTACAATGAGCAGTTCTTC. It translates to CAISDLAGSSYNEQFF. The chain has TRBV10-3 and TRBJ2-1, with a possible D match to TRBD2 (6 bases). Germline V gene lookup returns CDR1 ENHRY and CDR2 SYGVKD. V lost 3 bases and J 0 bases, leaving 12 bases between the germline ends. This CDR3 is 16 amino acids long.

The chain uses TRBV19 and TRBJ1-6, with a possible D match to TRBD1 (5 bases). CDR3 length: 14 residues. Germline CDR1 and CDR2: LNHDA and SQIVND (reference sequence). The V end was cut by 10 bases, the J end by 0 bases, with 10 bases between. The CDR3 DNA follows: TGTGCCACTGGGGGGAGCTCCTATAATTCACCCCTCCACTTT. This sequence encodes CATGGSSYNSPLHF. The complete variable domain, with remaining parts taken from reference TRBV19 and TRBJ1-6, reads DGGITQSPKYLFRKEGQNVTLSCEQNLNHDAMYWYRQDPGQGLRLIYYSQIVNDFQKGDIAEGYSVSREKKESFPLTVTSAQKNPTAFYLCATGGSSYNSPLHFGNGTRLTVT.

This chain uses TRBV28 with TRBJ1-2; tentative D call: TRBD1 (5 bases). Per germline, CDR1 MDHEN and CDR2 SYDVKM. V lost 9 bases to trimming and J lost 4 bases, with 15 bases between them. The CDR3 sequence is 13 residues long. CDR3 in DNA: TGTGCCAGTGGGGGGGTCTTCCTCTATGGCTACACCTTC. Translating it yields CASGGVFLYGYTF.

This chain links TRBV11-3 with TRBJ2-2; D is undetermined. V gave up 0 bases and J gave up 9 bases, with 14 bases separating them. The germline CDR1 and CDR2 sequences are SGHNT and YENEEA. The CDR3 has 15 amino acids. The CDR3 nucleotides read TGTGCCAGCAGCTTAGATCCCGGGCCGCGTAGGGAGCTGTTTTTT. Translation: CASSLDPGPRRELFF.

V is TRBV5-5 and J is TRBJ2-7, with D possibly being TRBD2 (6 bases). CDR3 length: 13 amino acids. CDR1 and CDR2 (germline): SGHKS, YYEKEE (reference sequence). Trimming removed 4 bases from V and 6 bases from J, with 14 bases in between. The CDR3: CASSLVWRAEQYF. DNA of the CDR3: TGTGCCAGCAGCCTGGTGTGGAGGGCCGAGCAGTACTTC.

The V gene is TRBV6-1, the J gene TRBJ1-6; D not resolved. Trimming shortened V by 2 bases and J by 2 bases, and 10 bases separated the two germline ends. Per the germline V gene, CDR1 is MNHNS and CDR2 is SASEGT. This CDR3 is built from 16 residues. This CDR3 is CASSERGGTYNSPLHF. The CDR3 bases are TGTGCCAGCAGTGAACGGGGTGGTACCTATAATTCACCCCTCCACTTT.

This rearrangement joins TRBV10-3 to TRBJ2-1; 11 positions agree with TRBD2. The CDR3 is made up of 13 amino acids. J lost 8 bases, V lost 5 bases, and 2 bases had no gene match. Germline V gene sequence: CDR1 ENHRY, CDR2 SYGVKD. In nucleotides, the CDR3 is TGTGCCATCAGTTTAGCGGGAGGGGATGAGCAGTTCTTC. It translates to CAISLAGGDEQFF.

This chain joins TRBV5-5 and TRBJ1-1; D possibly corresponds to TRBD1 (6 bases). Deletions cut 7 bases from V and 4 bases from J, with 20 bases between. Germline assignment: CDR1 SGHKS and CDR2 YYEKEE (reference sequence). The CDR3 is 15 residues long. Here the CDR3 reads CASQGRGGSFTEAFF. Written as DNA, the CDR3 is TGTGCCAGCCAGGGGAGGGGAGGAAGTTTCACTGAAGCTTTCTTT. Full variable domain (remainder filled in from reference TRBV5-5 and TRBJ1-1): DAGVTQSPTHLIKTRGQQVTLRCSPISGHKSVSWYQQVLGQGPQFIFQYYEKEERGRGNFPDRFSARQFPNYSSELNVNALLLGDSALYLCASQGRGGSFTEAFFGQGTRLTVV.

In nucleotides, the CDR3 is TGTGCCAGCAGCCTACCCCAGGGGGGGGAAGAGACCCAGTACTTC. It encodes CASSLPQGGEETQYF. The chain employs TRBV3-1 (or the pseudogene TRBV3-2) and TRBJ2-5; perhaps D is TRBD1 or TRBD2 (7 bases each). CDR1 and CDR2 (germline): LGHDT, YNNKEL (reference sequence). The CDR3 has 15 residues. V lost 4 bases, J lost 3 bases, and 15 bases lay in between.

The chain recombines TRBV28 with TRBJ1-5; the D is unclear. Germline V gene data show CDR1 as MDHEN and CDR2 as SYDVKM. CDR3 length equals 12 residues. V shed 7 bases and J shed 4 bases, with 8 bases lying between them. CDR3 residues: CASNLGNQPQHF. DNA for the CDR3: TGTGCCAGCAATCTGGGGAATCAGCCCCAGCATTTT.

The chain links TRBV3-1 (or the pseudogene TRBV3-2) to TRBJ2-1; TRBD2 matches 7 bases. CDR1 is LGHDT, CDR2 YNNKEL, per germline (reference sequence). Germline trimming cut 1 base from V and 5 bases from J; bases unmatched to any gene: 8. The CDR3 has 16 residues. CDR3 in DNA: TGTGCCAGCAGCCAAGCAACTAGCGACCTAAACAATGAGCAGTTCTTC. Its protein is CASSQATSDLNNEQFF.

This clone appeared a few times. This rearrangement joins TRBV19 to TRBJ1-4; 10 bases are shared with TRBD1. The CDR3 has 16 residues. Germline V gene sequence: CDR1 LNHDA, CDR2 SQIVND (reference sequence). The V and J ends lost 2 bases and 2 bases, in that order; junction bases with no gene match: 2. CDR3 nucleotides: TGTGCCAGTAGTATACGACAGGGGGCGACTAATGAAAAACTGTTTTTT. Translated: CASSIRQGATNEKLFF.

The chain is built from TRBV11-3 and TRBJ2-3; tentatively, D is TRBD1 (5 bases). Germline CDR1 and CDR2: SGHNT and YENEEA. Trimming stripped 5 bases from V and 1 base from J, with 13 bases between. The CDR3 totals 15 residues. The CDR3 reads CASSHGADRTDTQYF. For the CDR3, the DNA is TGTGCCAGCAGCCATGGGGCAGACCGCACAGATACGCAGTATTTT. The variable domain in full, with the rest retrieved from reference TRBV11-3 and TRBJ2-3, is EAGVVQSPRYKIIEKKQPVAFWCNPISGHNTLYWYLQNLGQGPELLIRYENEEAVDDSQLPKDRFSAERLKGVDSTLKIQPAELGDSAVYLCASSHGADRTDTQYFGPGTRLTVL.

This clone was counted once. V usage is TRBV2 and J usage is TRBJ2-7, with D perhaps matching TRBD1 (5 bases). V lost 3 bases and J 5 bases, leaving 17 bases between the germline ends. The CDR3 is 15 residues long. Germline V gene lookup returns CDR1 SNHLY and CDR2 FYNNEI. The CDR3 loop is CASSDSAGLIHEQYF. The DNA of the CDR3 is TGTGCCAGCAGTGATTCGGCAGGGTTAATACACGAGCAGTACTTC.